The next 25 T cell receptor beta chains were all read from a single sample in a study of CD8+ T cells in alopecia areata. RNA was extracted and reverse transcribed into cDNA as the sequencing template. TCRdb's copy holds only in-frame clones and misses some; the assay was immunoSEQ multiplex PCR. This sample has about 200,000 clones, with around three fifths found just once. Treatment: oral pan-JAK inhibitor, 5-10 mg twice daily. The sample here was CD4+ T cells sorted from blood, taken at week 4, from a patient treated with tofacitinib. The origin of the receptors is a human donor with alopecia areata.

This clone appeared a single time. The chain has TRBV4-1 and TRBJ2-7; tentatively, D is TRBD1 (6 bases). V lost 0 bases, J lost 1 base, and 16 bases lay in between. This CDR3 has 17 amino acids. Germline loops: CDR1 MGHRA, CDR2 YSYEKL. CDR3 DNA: TGCGCCAGCAGCCAAGATCAAGGGGGAACTCTTTCCTACGAGCAGTACTTC. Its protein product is CASSQDQGGTLSYEQYF.

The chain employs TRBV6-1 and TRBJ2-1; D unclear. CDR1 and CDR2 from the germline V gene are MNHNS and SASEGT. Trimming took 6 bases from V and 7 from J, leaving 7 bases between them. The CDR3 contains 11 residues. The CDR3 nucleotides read TGTGCCAGCAGCCTCCGGAATGAGCAGTTCTTC. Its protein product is CASSLRNEQFF.

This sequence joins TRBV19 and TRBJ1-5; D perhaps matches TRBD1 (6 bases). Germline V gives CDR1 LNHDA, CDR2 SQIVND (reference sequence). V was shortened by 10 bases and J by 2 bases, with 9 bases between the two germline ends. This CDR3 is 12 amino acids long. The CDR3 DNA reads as TGTGCCACTCGACAGGGCAATCAGCCCCAGCATTTT. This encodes CATRQGNQPQHF. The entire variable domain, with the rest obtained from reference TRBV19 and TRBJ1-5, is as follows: DGGITQSPKYLFRKEGQNVTLSCEQNLNHDAMYWYRQDPGQGLRLIYYSQIVNDFQKGDIAEGYSVSREKKESFPLTVTSAQKNPTAFYLCATRQGNQPQHFGDGTRLSIL.

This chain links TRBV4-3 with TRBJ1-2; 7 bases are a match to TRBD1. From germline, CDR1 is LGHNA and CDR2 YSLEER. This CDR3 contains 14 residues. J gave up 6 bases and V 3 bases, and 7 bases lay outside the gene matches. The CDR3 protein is CASSHYQGQDGYTF. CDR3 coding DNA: TGCGCCAGCAGCCATTACCAAGGACAGGATGGCTACACCTTC.

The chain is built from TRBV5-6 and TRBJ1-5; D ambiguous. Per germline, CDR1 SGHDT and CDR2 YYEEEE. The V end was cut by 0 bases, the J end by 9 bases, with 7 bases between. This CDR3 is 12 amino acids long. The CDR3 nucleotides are TGTGCCAGCAGCTTGGCCGGTCGGCCCCAGCATTTT. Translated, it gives CASSLAGRPQHF.

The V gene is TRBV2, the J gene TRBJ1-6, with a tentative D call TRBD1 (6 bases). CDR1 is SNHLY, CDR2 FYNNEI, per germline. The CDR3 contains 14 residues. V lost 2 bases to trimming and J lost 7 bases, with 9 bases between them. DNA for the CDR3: TGTGCCAGCAGTGAAAGGCAGGGGAATTCACCCCTCCACTTT. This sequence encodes CASSERQGNSPLHF. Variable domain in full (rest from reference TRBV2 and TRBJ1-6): EPEVTQTPSHQVTQMGQEVILRCVPISNHLYFYWYRQILGQKVEFLVSFYNNEISEKSEIFDDQFSVERPDGSNFTLKIRSTKLEDSAMYFCASSERQGNSPLHFGNGTRLTVT.

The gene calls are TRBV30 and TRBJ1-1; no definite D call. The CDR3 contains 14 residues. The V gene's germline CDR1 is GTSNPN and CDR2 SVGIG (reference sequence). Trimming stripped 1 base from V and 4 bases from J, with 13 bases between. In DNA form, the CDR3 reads TGTGCCTGGAGTGCACACCGACGTTCCACTGAAGCTTTCTTT. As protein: CAWSAHRRSTEAFF.

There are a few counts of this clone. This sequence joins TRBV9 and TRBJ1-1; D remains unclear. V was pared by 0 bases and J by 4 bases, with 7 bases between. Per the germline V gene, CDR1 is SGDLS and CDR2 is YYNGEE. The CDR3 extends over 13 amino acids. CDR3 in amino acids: CASSVDEGTEAFF. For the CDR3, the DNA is TGTGCCAGCAGCGTAGATGAGGGCACTGAAGCTTTCTTT.

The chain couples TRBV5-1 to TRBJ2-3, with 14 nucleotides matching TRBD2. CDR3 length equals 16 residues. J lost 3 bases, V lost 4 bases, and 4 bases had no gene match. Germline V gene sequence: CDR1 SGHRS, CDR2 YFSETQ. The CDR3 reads CASSERTSGGTDTQYF. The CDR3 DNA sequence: TGCGCCAGCAGCGAAAGGACTAGCGGGGGGACAGATACGCAGTATTTT.

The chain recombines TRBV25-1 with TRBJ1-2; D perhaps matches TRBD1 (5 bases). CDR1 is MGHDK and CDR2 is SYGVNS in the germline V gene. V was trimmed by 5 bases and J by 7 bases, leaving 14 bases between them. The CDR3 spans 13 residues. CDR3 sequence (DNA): TGTGCCAGCAGTCGCGATAAGGGACTTGGCTACACCTTC. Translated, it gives CASSRDKGLGYTF.

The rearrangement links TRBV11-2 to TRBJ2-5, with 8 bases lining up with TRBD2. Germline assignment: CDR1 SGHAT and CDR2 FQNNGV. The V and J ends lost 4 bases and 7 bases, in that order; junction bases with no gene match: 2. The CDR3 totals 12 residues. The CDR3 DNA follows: TGTGCCAGCAGCTCGGGGGGGCGGACCCAGTACTTC. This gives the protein CASSSGGRTQYF.

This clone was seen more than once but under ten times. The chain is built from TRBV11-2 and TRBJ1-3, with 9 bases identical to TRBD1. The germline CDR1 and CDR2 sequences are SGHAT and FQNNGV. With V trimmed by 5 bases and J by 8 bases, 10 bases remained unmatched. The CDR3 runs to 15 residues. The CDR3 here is CASSVPGQGLDTIYF. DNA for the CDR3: TGTGCCAGCAGCGTACCGGGACAGGGACTTGACACCATATATTTT.

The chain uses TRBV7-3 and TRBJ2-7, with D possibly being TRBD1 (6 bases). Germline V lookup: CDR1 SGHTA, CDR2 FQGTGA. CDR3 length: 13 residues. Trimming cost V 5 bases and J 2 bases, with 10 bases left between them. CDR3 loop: CASSPGQTYEQYF. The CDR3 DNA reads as TGTGCCAGCAGCCCCGGACAGACCTACGAGCAGTACTTC.

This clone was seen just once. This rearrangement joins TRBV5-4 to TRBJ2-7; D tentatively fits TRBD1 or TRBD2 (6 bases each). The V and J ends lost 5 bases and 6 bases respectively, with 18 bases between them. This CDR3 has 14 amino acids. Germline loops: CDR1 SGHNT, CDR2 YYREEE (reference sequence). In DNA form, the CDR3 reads TGTGCCAGCAGAGAAGACCTCAGGGGAGGCGAGCAGTACTTC. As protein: CASREDLRGGEQYF.

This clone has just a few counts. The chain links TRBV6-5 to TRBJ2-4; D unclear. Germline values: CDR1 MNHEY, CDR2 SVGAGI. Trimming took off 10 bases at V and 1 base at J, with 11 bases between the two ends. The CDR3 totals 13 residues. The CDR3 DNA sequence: TGTGCCACCCAAAGCTTTGCCAAAAACATTCAGTACTTC. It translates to CATQSFAKNIQYF.

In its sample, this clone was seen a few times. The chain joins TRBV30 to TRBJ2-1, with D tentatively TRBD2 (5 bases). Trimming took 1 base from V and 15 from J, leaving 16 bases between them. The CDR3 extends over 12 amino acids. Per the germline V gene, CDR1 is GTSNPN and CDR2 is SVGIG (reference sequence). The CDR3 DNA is TGTGCCTGGAGTGACCTCTCATTTGGAGGGTTCTTC. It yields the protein CAWSDLSFGGFF.

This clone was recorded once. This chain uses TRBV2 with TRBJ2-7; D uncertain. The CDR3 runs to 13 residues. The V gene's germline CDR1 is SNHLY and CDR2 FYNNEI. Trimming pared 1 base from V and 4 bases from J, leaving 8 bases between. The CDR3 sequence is CASSEVPPYEQYF. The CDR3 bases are TGTGCCAGCAGTGAAGTCCCCCCGTACGAGCAGTACTTC.

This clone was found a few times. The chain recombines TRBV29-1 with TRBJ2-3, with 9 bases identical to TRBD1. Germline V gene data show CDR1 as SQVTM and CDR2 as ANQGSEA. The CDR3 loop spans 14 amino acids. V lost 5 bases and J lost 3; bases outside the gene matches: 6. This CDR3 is CSVNRGHGTDTQYF. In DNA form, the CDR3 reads TGCAGCGTTAACAGGGGGCACGGGACAGATACGCAGTATTTT.

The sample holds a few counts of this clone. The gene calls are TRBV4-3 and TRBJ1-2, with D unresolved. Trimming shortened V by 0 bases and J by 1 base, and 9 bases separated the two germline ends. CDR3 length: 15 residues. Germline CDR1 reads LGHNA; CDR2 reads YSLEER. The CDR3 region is CASSQEAQFNYGYTF. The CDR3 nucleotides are TGCGCCAGCAGCCAAGAGGCACAGTTTAACTATGGCTACACCTTC.

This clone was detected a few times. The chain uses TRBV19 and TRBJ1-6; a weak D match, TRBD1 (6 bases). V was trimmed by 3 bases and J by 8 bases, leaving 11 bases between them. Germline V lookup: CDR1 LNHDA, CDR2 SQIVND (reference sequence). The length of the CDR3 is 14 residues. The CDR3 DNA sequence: TGTGCCAGTAGTATGCAGGGGATGGATTCACCCCTCCACTTT. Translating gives CASSMQGMDSPLHF.

CDR3 sequence (DNA): TGTGCCTGGAGTCTCGGCGAGTTCTACGAGCAGTACTTC. This translates into CAWSLGEFYEQYF. V and J are TRBV30 and TRBJ2-7; D gene unclear. The germline gives CDR1 GTSNPN, CDR2 SVGIG (reference sequence). Trimming left V 2 bases short and J 3 bases short, with 11 bases between. This CDR3 is 13 amino acids long.

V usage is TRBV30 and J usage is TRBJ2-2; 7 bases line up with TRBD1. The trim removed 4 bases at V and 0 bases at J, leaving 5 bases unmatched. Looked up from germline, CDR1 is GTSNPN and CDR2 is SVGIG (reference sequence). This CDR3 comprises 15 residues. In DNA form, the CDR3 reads TGTGCCTGGATTCCGGGACAGCCGAACACCGGGGAGCTGTTTTTT. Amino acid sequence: CAWIPGQPNTGELFF.

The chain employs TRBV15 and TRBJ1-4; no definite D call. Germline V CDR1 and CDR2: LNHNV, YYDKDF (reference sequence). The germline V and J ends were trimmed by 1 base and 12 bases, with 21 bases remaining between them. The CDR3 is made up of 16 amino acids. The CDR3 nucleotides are TGTGCCACCAGCAGAGGGGTGAGGGAAGAGGCGGTAGAACTGTTTTTT. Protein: CATSRGVREEAVELFF.

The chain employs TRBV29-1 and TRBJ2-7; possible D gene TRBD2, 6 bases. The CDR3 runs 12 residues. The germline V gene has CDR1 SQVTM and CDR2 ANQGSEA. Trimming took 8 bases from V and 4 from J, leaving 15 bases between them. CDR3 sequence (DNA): TGCAGCATACCGGGAGCAGGGTACGAGCAGTACTTC. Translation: CSIPGAGYEQYF.

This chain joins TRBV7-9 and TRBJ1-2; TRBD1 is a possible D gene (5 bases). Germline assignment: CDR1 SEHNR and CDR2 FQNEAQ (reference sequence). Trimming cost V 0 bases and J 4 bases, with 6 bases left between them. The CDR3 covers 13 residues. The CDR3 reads CASSLADSYGYTF. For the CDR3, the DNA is TGTGCCAGCAGCTTAGCCGACAGCTATGGCTACACCTTC.